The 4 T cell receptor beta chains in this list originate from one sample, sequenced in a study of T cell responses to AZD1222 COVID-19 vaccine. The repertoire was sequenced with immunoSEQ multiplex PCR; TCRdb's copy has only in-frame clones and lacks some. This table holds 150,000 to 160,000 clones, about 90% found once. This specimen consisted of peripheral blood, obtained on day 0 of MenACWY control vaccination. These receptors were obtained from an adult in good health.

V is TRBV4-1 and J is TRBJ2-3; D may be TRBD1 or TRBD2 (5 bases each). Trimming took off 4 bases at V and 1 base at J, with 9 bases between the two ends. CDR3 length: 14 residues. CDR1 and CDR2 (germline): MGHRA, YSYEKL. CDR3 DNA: TGCGCCAGCAGCCGGGACCTTCGCACAGATACGCAGTATTTT. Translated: CASSRDLRTDTQYF.

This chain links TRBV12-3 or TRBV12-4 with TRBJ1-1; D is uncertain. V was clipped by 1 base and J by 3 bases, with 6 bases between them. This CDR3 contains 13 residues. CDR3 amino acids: CASSLGRDTEAFF. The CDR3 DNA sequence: TGTGCCAGCAGTTTAGGTCGGGACACTGAAGCTTTCTTT.

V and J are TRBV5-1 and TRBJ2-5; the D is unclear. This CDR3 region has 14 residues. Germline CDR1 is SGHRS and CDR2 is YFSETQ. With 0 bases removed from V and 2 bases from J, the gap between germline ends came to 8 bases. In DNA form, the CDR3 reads TGCGCCAGCAGCTTGGTGGGCACACAAGAGACCCAGTACTTC. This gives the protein CASSLVGTQETQYF.

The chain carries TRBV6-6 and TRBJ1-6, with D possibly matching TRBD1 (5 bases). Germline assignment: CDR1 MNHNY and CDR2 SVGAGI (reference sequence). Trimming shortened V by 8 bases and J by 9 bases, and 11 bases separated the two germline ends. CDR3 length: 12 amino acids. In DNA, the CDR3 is TGTGCCAGCGGCGGGGCCGGTTCACCCCTCCACTTT. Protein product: CASGGAGSPLHF.